A single T cell receptor (beta chain) is shown here with its context. Its antigen is unidentified. This record comes from a study of T cells after yellow fever vaccination. Overall study: Each low-cell-number fraction was prepared by means of SMART-Seq v4 Ultra Low Input.

The authors made TCR cDNA by 5'RACE template switching, adding a universal primer site and UMIs. One entry per CDR3 protein results from TCRdb running MiXCR on the 5' RACE reads. The sample shows 95,000 to 100,000 distinct CDR3 sequences, around 5.5% of them seen only once. Study-wide points: A faster peak, day 5 versus 15, was reached by the weaker secondary response.

The CDR3 contains 12 residues. Losses at the gene ends were 6 bases for V and 8 bases for J; bases not matched to a gene: 3. Germline assignment: CDR1 LNHDA and CDR2 SQIVND (reference sequence). Material: CD8+ T cells sorted from PBMCs, obtained 10 days after the yellow fever booster vaccination. The chain is built from TRBV19 and TRBJ1-2; TRBD1 agrees at 10 bases. The TCR originated in a man younger than 30 who received the YFV17D yellow fever vaccine. CDR3 region: CASRTGGVGYTF. CDR3 in DNA: TGTGCCAGTAGGACAGGGGGCGTCGGCTACACCTTC.